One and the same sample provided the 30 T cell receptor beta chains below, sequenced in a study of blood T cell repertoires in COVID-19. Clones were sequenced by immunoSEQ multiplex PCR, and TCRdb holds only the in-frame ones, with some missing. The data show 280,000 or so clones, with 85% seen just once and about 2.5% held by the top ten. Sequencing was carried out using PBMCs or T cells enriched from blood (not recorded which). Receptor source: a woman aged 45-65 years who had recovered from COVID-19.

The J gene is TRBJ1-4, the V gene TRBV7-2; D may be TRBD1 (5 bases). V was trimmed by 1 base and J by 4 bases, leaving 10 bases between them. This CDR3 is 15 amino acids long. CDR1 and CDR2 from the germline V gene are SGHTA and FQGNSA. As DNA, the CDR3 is TGTGCCAGCAGCTTAGGGCTGACAGATAATGAAAAACTGTTTTTT. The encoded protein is CASSLGLTDNEKLFF.

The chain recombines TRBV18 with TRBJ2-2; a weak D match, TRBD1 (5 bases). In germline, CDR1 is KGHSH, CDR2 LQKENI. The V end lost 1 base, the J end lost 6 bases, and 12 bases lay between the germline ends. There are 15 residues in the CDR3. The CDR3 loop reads CASSPQTEQSGELFF. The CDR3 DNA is TGTGCCAGCTCACCACAGACAGAGCAATCCGGGGAGCTGTTTTTT.

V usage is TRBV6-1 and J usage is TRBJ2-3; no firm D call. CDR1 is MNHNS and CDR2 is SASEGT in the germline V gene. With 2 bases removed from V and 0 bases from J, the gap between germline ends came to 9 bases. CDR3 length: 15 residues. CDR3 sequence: CASSESPSSTDTQYF. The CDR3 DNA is TGTGCCAGCAGTGAATCCCCGAGTAGCACAGATACGCAGTATTTT.

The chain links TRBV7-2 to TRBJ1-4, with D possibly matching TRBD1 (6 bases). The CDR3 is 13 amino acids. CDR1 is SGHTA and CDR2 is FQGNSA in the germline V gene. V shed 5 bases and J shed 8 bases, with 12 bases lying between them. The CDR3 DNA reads TGTGCCAGCAGCCCCGGACAGTACGAAAAACTGTTTTTT. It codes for CASSPGQYEKLFF.

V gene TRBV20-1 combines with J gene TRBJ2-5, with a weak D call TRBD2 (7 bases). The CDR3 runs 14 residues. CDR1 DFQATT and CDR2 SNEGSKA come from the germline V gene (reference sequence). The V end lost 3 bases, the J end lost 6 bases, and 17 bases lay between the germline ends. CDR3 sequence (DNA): TGCAGTGCTAGTTGGGGGGGGGCCGCGAAGACCCAGTACTTC. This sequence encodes CSASWGGAAKTQYF.

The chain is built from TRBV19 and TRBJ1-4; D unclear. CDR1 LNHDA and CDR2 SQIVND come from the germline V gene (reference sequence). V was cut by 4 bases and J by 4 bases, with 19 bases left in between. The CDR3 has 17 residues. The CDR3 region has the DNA TGTGCCAGTAGTACACCCTCGGGAGGATCCGTTAATGAAAAACTGTTTTTT. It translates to CASSTPSGGSVNEKLFF. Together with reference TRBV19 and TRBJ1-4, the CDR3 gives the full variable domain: DGGITQSPKYLFRKEGQNVTLSCEQNLNHDAMYWYRQDPGQGLRLIYYSQIVNDFQKGDIAEGYSVSREKKESFPLTVTSAQKNPTAFYLCASSTPSGGSVNEKLFFGSGTQLSVL.

The CDR3 coding sequence is TGCGCCAGCAGCCTGACAGTCACCTATGGCTACACCTTC. Residues: CASSLTVTYGYTF. The rearrangement joins TRBV5-1 to TRBJ1-2; D may be TRBD1 (5 bases). This CDR3 contains 13 residues. Per the germline V gene, CDR1 is SGHRS and CDR2 is YFSETQ. V was shortened by 4 bases and J by 4 bases, with 11 bases between the two germline ends.

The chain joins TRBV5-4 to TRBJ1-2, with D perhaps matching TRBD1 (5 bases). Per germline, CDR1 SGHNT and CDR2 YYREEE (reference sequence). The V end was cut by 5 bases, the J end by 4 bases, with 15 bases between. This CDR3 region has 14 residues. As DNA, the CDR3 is TGTGCCAGCAGGGGGAGGGGAAGAAGCTATGGCTACACCTTC. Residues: CASRGRGRSYGYTF.

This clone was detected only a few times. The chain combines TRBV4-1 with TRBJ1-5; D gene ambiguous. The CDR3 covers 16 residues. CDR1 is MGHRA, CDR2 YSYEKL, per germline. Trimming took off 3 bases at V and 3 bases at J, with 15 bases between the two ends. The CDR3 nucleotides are TGCGCCAGCAGCCACCTAGGAGAGGGAATCAATCAGCCCCAGCATTTT. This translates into CASSHLGEGINQPQHF.

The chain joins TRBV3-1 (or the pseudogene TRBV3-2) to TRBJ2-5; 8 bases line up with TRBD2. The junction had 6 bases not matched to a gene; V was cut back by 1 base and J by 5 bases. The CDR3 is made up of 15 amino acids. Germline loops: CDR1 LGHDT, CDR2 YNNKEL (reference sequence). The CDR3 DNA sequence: TGTGCCAGCAGCCAAGTCGGGGGCGGGAGGGAGACCCAGTACTTC. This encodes CASSQVGGGRETQYF.

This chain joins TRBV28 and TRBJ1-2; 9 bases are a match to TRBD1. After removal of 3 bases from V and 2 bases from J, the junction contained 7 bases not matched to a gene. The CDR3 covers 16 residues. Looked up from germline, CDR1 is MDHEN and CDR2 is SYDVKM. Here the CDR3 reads CASSFLGQGKNYGYTF. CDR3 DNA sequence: TGTGCCAGCAGTTTCCTTGGACAGGGGAAGAACTATGGCTACACCTTC.

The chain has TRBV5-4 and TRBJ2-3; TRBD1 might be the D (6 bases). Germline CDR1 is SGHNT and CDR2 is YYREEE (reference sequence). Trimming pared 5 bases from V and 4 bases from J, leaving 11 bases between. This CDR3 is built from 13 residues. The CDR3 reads CASSSTGSDTQYF. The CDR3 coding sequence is TGTGCCAGCAGTTCTACAGGGTCAGATACGCAGTATTTT.

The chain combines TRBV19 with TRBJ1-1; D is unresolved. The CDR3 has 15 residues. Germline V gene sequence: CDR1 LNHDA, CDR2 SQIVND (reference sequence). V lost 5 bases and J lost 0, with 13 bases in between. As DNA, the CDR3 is TGTGCCAGTAGTCCATCCGCTGGGCTGAACACTGAAGCTTTCTTT. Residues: CASSPSAGLNTEAFF.

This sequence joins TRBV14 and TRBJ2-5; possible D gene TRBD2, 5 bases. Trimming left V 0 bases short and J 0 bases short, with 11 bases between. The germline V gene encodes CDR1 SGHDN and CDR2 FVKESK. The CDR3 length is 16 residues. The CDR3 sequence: CASSQDLPGNQETQYF. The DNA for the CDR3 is TGTGCCAGCAGCCAAGATTTGCCGGGGAACCAAGAGACCCAGTACTTC.

The CDR3 loop reads CSAIDRRLNTEAFF. For the CDR3, the DNA is TGCAGCGCCATCGACAGGCGACTGAACACTGAAGCTTTCTTT. The chain combines TRBV29-1 with TRBJ1-1; D possibly corresponds to TRBD1 (6 bases). This CDR3 contains 14 residues. The V gene's germline CDR1 is SQVTM and CDR2 ANQGSEA. The V end lost 7 bases, the J end lost 0 bases, and 15 bases lay between the germline ends.

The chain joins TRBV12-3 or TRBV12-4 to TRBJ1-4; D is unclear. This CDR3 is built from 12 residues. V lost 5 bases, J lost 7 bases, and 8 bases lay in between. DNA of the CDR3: TGTGCCAGCAGTCTAGTGAGTGAAAAACTGTTTTTT. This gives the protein CASSLVSEKLFF.

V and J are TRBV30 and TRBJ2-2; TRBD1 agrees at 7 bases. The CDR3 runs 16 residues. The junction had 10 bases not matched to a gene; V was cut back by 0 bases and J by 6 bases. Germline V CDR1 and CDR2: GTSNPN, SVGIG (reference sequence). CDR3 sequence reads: CAWSVGRYRGAGELFF. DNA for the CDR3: TGTGCCTGGAGTGTAGGACGGTACAGGGGTGCCGGGGAGCTGTTTTTT. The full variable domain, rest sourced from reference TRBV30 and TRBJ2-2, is SQTIHQWPATLVQPVGSPLSLECTVEGTSNPNLYWYRQAAGRGLQLLFYSVGIGQISSEVPQNLSASRPQDRQFILSSKKLLLSDSGFYLCAWSVGRYRGAGELFFGEGSRLTVL.

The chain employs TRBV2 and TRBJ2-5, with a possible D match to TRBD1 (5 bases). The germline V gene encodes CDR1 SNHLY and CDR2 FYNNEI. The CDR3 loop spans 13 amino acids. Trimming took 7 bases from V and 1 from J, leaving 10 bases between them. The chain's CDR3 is CASIRQSQETQYF. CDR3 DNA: TGTGCCAGCATTCGACAGAGCCAAGAGACCCAGTACTTC. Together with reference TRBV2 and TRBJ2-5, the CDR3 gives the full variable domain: EPEVTQTPSHQVTQMGQEVILRCVPISNHLYFYWYRQILGQKVEFLVSFYNNEISEKSEIFDDQFSVERPDGSNFTLKIRSTKLEDSAMYFCASIRQSQETQYFGPGTRLLVL.

Here the CDR3 reads CASSPQVGPRVEKLFF. For the CDR3, the DNA is TGTGCCAGCAGCCCACAGGTGGGCCCTCGGGTTGAAAAACTGTTTTTT. The chain is built from TRBV9 and TRBJ1-4, with D perhaps matching TRBD1 (5 bases). V lost 4 bases, J lost 7 bases, and 20 bases lay in between. Germline assignment: CDR1 SGDLS and CDR2 YYNGEE. The CDR3 has 16 residues.

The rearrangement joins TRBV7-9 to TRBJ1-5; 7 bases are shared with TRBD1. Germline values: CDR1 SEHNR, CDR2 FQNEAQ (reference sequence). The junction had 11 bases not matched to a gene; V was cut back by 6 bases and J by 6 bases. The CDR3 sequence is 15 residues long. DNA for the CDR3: TGTGCCAGCAGAGGTGGAGGGGGCGCTTCTCAGCCCCAGCATTTT. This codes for CASRGGGGASQPQHF.

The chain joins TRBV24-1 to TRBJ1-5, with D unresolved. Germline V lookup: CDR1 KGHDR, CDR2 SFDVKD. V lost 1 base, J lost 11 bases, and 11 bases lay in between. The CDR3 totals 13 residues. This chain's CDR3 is CATSDFTGGAQHF. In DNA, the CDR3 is TGTGCCACCAGTGATTTTACGGGAGGAGCCCAGCATTTT.

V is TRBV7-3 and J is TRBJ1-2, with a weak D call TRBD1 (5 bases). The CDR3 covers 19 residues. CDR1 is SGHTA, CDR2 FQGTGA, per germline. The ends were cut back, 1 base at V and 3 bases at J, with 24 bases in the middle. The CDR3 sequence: CASSLNPLGGGEVDYGYTF. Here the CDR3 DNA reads TGTGCCAGCAGCTTAAATCCCCTGGGTGGGGGGGAGGTTGACTATGGCTACACCTTC.

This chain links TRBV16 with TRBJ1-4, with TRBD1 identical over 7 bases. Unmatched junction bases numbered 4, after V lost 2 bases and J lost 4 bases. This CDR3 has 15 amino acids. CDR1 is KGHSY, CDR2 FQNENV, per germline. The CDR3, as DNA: TGTGCCAGCAGCCAACTACAGGGGAGTAATGAAAAACTGTTTTTT. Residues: CASSQLQGSNEKLFF.

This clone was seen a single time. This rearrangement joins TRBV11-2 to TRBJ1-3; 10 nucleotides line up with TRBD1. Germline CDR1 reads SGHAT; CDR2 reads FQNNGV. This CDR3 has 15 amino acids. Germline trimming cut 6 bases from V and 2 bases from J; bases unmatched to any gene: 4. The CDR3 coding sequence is TGTGCCAGCAGGCCCGGACAGGGGGCTGGAAACACCATATATTTT. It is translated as CASRPGQGAGNTIYF. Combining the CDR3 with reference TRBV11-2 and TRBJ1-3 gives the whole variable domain EAGVAQSPRYKIIEKRQSVAFWCNPISGHATLYWYQQILGQGPKLLIQFQNNGVVDDSQLPKDRFSAERLKGVDSTLKIQPAKLEDSAVYLCASRPGQGAGNTIYFGEGSWLTVV.

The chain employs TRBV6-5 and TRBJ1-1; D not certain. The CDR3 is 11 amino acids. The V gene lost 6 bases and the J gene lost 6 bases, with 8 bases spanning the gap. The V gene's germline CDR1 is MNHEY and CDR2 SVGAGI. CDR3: CASSHRAEAFF. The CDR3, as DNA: TGTGCCAGCAGCCACAGAGCTGAAGCTTTCTTT.

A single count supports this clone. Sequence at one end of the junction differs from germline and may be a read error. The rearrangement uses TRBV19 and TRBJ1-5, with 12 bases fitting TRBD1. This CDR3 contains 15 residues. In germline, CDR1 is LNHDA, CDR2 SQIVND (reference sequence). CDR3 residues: CATSPGQGAGQPQHF. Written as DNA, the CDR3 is TGTGCCACTAGTCCGGGACAGGGGGCCGGTCAGCCCCAGCATTTT.

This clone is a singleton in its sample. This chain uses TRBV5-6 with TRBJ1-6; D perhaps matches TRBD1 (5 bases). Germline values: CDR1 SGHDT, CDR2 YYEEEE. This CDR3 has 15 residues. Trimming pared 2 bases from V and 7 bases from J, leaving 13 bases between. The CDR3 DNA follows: TGTGCCAGCAGCTTCGGACAAGGCCGCAATTCACCCCTCCACTTT. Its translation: CASSFGQGRNSPLHF. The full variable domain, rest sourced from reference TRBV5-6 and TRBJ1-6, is DAGVTQSPTHLIKTRGQQVTLRCSPKSGHDTVSWYQQALGQGPQFIFQYYEEEERQRGNFPDRFSGHQFPNYSSELNVNALLLGDSALYLCASSFGQGRNSPLHFGNGTRLTVT.

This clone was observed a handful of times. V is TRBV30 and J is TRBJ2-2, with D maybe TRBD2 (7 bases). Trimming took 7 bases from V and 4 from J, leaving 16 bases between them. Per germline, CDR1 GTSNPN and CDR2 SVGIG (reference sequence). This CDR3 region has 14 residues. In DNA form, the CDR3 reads TGTGCCTTTAGGGGGGGCGGTGGCACCGGGGAGCTGTTTTTT. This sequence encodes CAFRGGGGTGELFF.

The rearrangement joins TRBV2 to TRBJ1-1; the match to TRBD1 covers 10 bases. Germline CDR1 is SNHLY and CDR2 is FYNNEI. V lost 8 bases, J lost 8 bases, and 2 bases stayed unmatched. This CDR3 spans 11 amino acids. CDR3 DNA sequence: TGTGCCAGCCAGGGACAGGGGGAAGCTTTCTTT. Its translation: CASQGQGEAFF. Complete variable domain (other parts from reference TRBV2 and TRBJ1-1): EPEVTQTPSHQVTQMGQEVILRCVPISNHLYFYWYRQILGQKVEFLVSFYNNEISEKSEIFDDQFSVERPDGSNFTLKIRSTKLEDSAMYFCASQGQGEAFFGQGTRLTVV.

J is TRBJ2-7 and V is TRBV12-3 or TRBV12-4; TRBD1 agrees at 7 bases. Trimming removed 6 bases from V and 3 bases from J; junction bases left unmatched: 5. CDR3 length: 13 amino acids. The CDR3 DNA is TGTGCCAGCAGAATGACAGGGAGCTACGAGCAGTACTTC. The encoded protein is CASRMTGSYEQYF.